Listed below are T cell receptor beta chains from one sample, sequenced in a study of OX40 agonist ivuxolimab in advanced cancers. Libraries were prepared by immunoSEQ multiplex PCR; TCRdb keeps only in-frame clonotypes and omits some of them. The sample includes approximately 76,000 clones, roughly 90% seen only once; the top ten take 10%. Sequences were derived from CD4+ or CD8+ T cells sorted from blood, sampled in a trial of the OX40 agonist ivuxolimab. All receptors come from an adult with an advanced solid tumor such as melanoma, head and neck, liver or kidney cancer. Both conserved end residues are part of each CDR3. A D gene is named only where the DNA matches it firmly. Not every row has a clone size; where given, it reads once, few, many or a size class.

TRBV7-6	NA	TRBJ1-2	NA	CASSPQQTYYGYTF	TGTGCCAGCAGCCCTCAACAAACCTACTATGGCTACACCTTC
TRBV15	TRBD1	TRBJ2-1	NA	CATSTGQPYNEQFF	TGTGCCACCAGCACGGGACAGCCTTACAATGAGCAGTTCTTC
TRBV13	TRBD1	TRBJ1-2	NA	CASSSGQAIYGYTF	TGTGCCAGCAGCTCGGGACAGGCCATCTATGGCTACACCTTC
TRBV7-6	NA	TRBJ1-1	NA	CASSFGQFTEAFF	TGTGCCAGCAGCTTCGGACAGTTCACTGAAGCTTTCTTT
TRBV5-6	NA	TRBJ2-7	NA	CASSSALYEQYF	TGTGCCAGCAGTTCAGCTCTATACGAGCAGTACTTC
TRBV15	NA	TRBJ1-3	NA	CATSRDRGAANTIYF	TGTGCCACCAGCAGAGATCGAGGGGCCGCGAACACCATATATTTT
TRBV4-3	NA	TRBJ1-3	NA	CASSQDTVPRLSGNTIYF	TGCGCCAGCAGCCAAGATACGGTTCCGCGCCTCTCTGGAAACACCATATATTTT
TRBV6-1	NA	TRBJ1-5	NA	CASSDQPQHF	TGTGCCAGCAGTGATCAGCCCCAGCATTTT
TRBV19	NA	TRBJ2-7	NA	CASRDRGHPYEQYF	TGTGCCAGTAGGGACCGAGGACATCCCTACGAGCAGTACTTC
TRBV21-1	NA	TRBJ2-7	NA	CASSKALKKQADSYEQYF	TGTGCCAGCAGCAAAGCGCTGAAGAAACAGGCCGACTCCTACGAGCAGTACTTC
TRBV12-5	NA	TRBJ1-2	NA	CASGLVGDGYTF	TGTGCTAGTGGTTTGGTAGGGGATGGCTACACCTTC
TRBV12-5	NA	TRBJ2-5	NA	CASSPPWGVETQYF	TGTGCTAGTTCACCCCCCTGGGGGGTCGAGACCCAGTACTTC
TRBV4-1	NA	TRBJ2-2	NA	CASRGERARTGELFF	TGCGCCAGCAGGGGGGAGAGGGCGCGCACCGGGGAGCTGTTTTTT
TRBV27	TRBD1	TRBJ1-6	NA	CASSLLGGADNSPLHF	TGTGCCAGCAGTTTACTAGGGGGCGCAGATAATTCACCCCTCCACTTT
TRBV7-6	NA	TRBJ1-5	few	CASSLAPTDNQPQHF	TGTGCCAGCAGCTTAGCACCGACAGACAATCAGCCCCAGCATTTT
TRBV4-1	TRBD2	TRBJ2-3	NA	CASSQSGGTDTQYF	TGCGCCAGCAGCCAAAGCGGGGGCACAGATACGCAGTATTTT